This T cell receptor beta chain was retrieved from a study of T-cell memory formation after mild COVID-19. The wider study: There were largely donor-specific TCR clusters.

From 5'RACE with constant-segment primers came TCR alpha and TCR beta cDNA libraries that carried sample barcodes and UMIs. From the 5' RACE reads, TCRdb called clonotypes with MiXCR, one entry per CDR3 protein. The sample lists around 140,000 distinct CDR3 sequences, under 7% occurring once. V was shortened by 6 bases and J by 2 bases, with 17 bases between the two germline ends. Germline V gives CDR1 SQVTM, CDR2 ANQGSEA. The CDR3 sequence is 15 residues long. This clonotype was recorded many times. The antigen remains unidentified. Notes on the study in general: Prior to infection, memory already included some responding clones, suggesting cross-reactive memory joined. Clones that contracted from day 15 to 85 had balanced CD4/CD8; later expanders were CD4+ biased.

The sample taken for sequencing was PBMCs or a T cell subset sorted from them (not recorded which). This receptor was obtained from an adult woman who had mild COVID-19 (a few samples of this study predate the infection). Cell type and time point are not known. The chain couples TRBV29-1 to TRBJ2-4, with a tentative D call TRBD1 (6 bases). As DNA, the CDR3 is TGCAGCGTGAAAGGGACACCAATTACCAAAAACATTCAGTACTTC. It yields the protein CSVKGTPITKNIQYF.